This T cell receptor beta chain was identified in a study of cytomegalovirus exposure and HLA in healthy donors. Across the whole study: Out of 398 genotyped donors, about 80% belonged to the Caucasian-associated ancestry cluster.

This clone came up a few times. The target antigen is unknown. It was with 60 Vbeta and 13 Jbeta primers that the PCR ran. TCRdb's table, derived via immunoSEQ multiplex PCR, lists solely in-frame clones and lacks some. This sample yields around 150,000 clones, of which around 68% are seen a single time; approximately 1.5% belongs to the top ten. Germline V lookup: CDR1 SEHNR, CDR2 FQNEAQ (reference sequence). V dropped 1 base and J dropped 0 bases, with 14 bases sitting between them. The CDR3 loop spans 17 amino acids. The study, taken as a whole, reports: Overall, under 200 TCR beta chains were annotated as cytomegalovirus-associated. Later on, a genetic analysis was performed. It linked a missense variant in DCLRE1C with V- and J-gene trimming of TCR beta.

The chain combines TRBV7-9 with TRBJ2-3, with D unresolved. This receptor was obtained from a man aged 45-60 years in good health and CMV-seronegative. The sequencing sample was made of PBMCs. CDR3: CASSLGEAYSSTDTQYF. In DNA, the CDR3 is TGTGCCAGCAGCTTAGGCGAAGCGTACTCTAGCACAGATACGCAGTATTTT.